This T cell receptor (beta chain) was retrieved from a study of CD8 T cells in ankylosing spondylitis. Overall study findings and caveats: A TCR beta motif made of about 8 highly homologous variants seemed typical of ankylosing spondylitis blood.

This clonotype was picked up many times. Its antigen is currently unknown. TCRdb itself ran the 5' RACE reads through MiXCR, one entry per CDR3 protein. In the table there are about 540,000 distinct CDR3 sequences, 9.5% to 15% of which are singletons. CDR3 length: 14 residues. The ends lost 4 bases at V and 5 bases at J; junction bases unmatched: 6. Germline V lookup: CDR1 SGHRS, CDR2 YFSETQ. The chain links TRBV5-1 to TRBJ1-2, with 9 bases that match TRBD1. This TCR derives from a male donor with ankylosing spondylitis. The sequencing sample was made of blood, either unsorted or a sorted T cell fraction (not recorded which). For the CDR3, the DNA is TGCGCCAGCAGCGTATCCGGGACAGGGTATGGCTACACCTTC. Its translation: CASSVSGTGYGYTF.